These 17 T cell receptor beta chains share one sample of origin, sequenced in a study of PD-L1 blockade in urothelial cancer. Profiling relied on immunoSEQ multiplex PCR, and the TCRdb table lists in-frame clones only, not all of them. The repertoire holds some 45,000 clones, with approximately 88% as singletons. The sample in question was PBMCs, obtained around atezolizumab (anti-PD-L1) treatment. These receptors all stem from a man of 80 years or more with urothelial cancer.

V and J are TRBV14 and TRBJ2-6; 9 nucleotides agree with TRBD1. CDR1 SGHDN and CDR2 FVKESK come from the germline V gene. The CDR3 loop spans 17 amino acids. J lost 1 base, V lost 5 bases, and 6 bases had no gene match. Here the CDR3 DNA reads TGTGCCAGCAGCTCCGGACAGGGGAATTCTGGGGCCAACGTCCTGACTTTC. Translation gives CASSSGQGNSGANVLTF.

The V gene is TRBV5-5, the J gene TRBJ1-1; D possibly corresponds to TRBD1 (5 bases). CDR3 length: 13 residues. CDR1 SGHKS and CDR2 YYEKEE come from the germline V gene (reference sequence). Trimming took 0 bases from V and 8 from J, leaving 11 bases between them. In DNA form, the CDR3 reads TGTGCCAGCAGCTTGGGGGGTAGGACAGAAGCTTTCTTT. It codes for CASSLGGRTEAFF.

This clone was seen more than once but under ten times. The rearrangement joins TRBV7-6 to TRBJ2-7; possibly TRBD2 for D (6 bases). Looked up from germline, CDR1 is SGHVS and CDR2 is FNYEAQ. The CDR3 has 13 residues. V was clipped by 5 bases and J by 7 bases, with 15 bases between them. The CDR3 reads CASSRGGLEEQYF. CDR3 coding DNA: TGTGCCAGCAGCCGGGGAGGTTTAGAGGAGCAGTACTTC.

This chain joins TRBV14 and TRBJ2-4, with D unresolved. CDR3 length: 19 amino acids. V was trimmed by 0 bases and J by 3 bases, leaving 21 bases between them. Germline V gives CDR1 SGHDN, CDR2 FVKESK. This chain's CDR3 is CASSQDSEMGRIGKNIQYF. Written as DNA, the CDR3 is TGTGCCAGCAGCCAAGATTCTGAGATGGGCAGGATTGGCAAAAACATTCAGTACTTC. Based on the CDR3 plus reference TRBV14 and TRBJ2-4, the full variable domain is EAGVTQFPSHSVIEKGQTVTLRCDPISGHDNLYWYRRVMGKEIKFLLHFVKESKQDESGMPNNRFLAERTGGTYSTLKVQPAELEDSGVYFCASSQDSEMGRIGKNIQYFGAGTRLSVL.

The table lists this clone with a count of one. The V gene is TRBV30, the J gene TRBJ1-2; D remains ambiguous. Germline lookup yields CDR1 GTSNPN and CDR2 SVGIG (reference sequence). CDR3 length equals 15 residues. Trimming took 0 bases from V and 0 from J, leaving 11 bases between them. The CDR3 spells CAWSVARGANYGYTF. CDR3 DNA: TGTGCCTGGAGTGTTGCCCGAGGAGCTAACTATGGCTACACCTTC.

The chain links TRBV5-4 to TRBJ1-1, with 8 positions matching TRBD1. The CDR3 is made up of 14 amino acids. The germline V gene encodes CDR1 SGHNT and CDR2 YYREEE (reference sequence). Trimming cost V 2 bases and J 1 base; bases outside gene matches: 1. This CDR3 is CASSLQGGNTEAFF. The CDR3 nucleotides are TGTGCCAGCAGCTTACAGGGGGGGAACACTGAAGCTTTCTTT.

The chain carries TRBV5-1 and TRBJ2-1, with TRBD2 identical over 11 bases. V was pared by 3 bases and J by 9 bases, with 8 bases of the junction left unmatched. CDR1 and CDR2 (germline): SGHRS, YFSETQ. CDR3 length equals 15 residues. The CDR3 coding sequence is TGCGCCAGCAGCTGGGGACTAGCGGCCACCCCTGAGCAGTTCTTC. Its translation: CASSWGLAATPEQFF.

The chain employs TRBV18 and TRBJ1-5; TRBD1 matches at 10 bases. CDR3 length equals 14 residues. The V and J ends lost 3 bases and 7 bases, in that order; junction bases with no gene match: 3. Germline assignment: CDR1 KGHSH and CDR2 LQKENI. The CDR3 loop reads CASSPMGQGQPQHF. CDR3 DNA: TGTGCCAGCTCACCGATGGGACAGGGGCAGCCCCAGCATTTT.

CDR3 sequence (DNA): TGTGCCATCAGTGCTAACCCCACCTACGAGCAGTACTTC. This gives the protein CAISANPTYEQYF. The V gene is TRBV10-3, the J gene TRBJ2-7; no firm D call. V was pared by 4 bases and J by 2 bases, with 9 bases between. Germline CDR1 and CDR2: ENHRY and SYGVKD. This CDR3 is built from 13 residues.

CDR3 in amino acids: CASSVAGGSVSSYNEQFF. The CDR3 nucleotides read TGTGCCAGCAGCGTAGCGGGAGGGTCAGTCTCCTCCTACAATGAGCAGTTCTTC. The chain recombines TRBV9 with TRBJ2-1; 8 nucleotides match TRBD2. V lost 0 bases and J lost 0; bases outside the gene matches: 8. CDR1 and CDR2 (germline): SGDLS, YYNGEE. The CDR3 covers 18 residues.

The chain couples TRBV30 to TRBJ2-6; the D gene is possibly TRBD2 (5 bases). V was cut by 3 bases and J by 2 bases, with 20 bases left in between. The CDR3 has 18 residues. Per the germline V gene, CDR1 is GTSNPN and CDR2 is SVGIG (reference sequence). In DNA, the CDR3 is TGTGCCTGGAGACAAGTGGAGCGGCTCCTTCCTGGGGCCAACGTCCTGACTTTC. Its translation is CAWRQVERLLPGANVLTF.

The CDR3 coding sequence is TGTGCCAGCAGCCCTCGCCTCGGGGAGTATGGCTACACCTTC. Protein product: CASSPRLGEYGYTF. The chain uses TRBV9 and TRBJ1-2; D not certain. CDR1 is SGDLS, CDR2 YYNGEE, per germline. This CDR3 has 14 amino acids. V lost 4 bases, J lost 5 bases, and 15 bases lay in between.

The CDR3 nucleotides read TGTGCCAGCAGCCGGGACTGGGGACAGCCTTACGAGCAGTACTTC. It specifies CASSRDWGQPYEQYF. The chain joins TRBV5-5 to TRBJ2-7, with D possibly TRBD1 on 7 matching bases. This CDR3 is built from 15 residues. V was cut by 4 bases and J by 4 bases, with 18 bases left in between. Germline CDR1 reads SGHKS; CDR2 reads YYEKEE (reference sequence).

The rearrangement uses TRBV1 and TRBJ1-2. TRBV1 is a known pseudogene. The CDR3 runs to 16 residues. CDR3 region: CTSSQEGGESNYGYTF. CDR3 bases: TGCACCAGCAGCCAAGAGGGAGGGGAATCAAACTATGGCTACACCTTC.

The CDR3 DNA sequence: TGTGCCAGCAGCTATACCAGGGGTGGAGAGACCCAGTACTTC. Translated, it gives CASSYTRGGETQYF. This chain uses TRBV7-9 with TRBJ2-5; D may be TRBD1 (6 bases). Germline V CDR1 and CDR2: SEHNR, FQNEAQ (reference sequence). The CDR3 contains 14 residues. V was trimmed by 4 bases and J by 4 bases, leaving 13 bases between them.

The chain joins TRBV27 to TRBJ2-7; TRBD2 aligns across 8 bases. Germline V CDR1 and CDR2: MNHEY, SMNVEV (reference sequence). The ends lost 6 bases at V and 0 bases at J; junction bases unmatched: 7. CDR3 length equals 15 residues. The CDR3 bases are TGTGCCAGCAGCACTACAGGGACTAGCTCCTACGAGCAGTACTTC. Encoded protein: CASSTTGTSSYEQYF.

V is TRBV19 and J is TRBJ2-7; D possibly corresponds to TRBD1 (5 bases). Germline CDR1 reads LNHDA; CDR2 reads SQIVND (reference sequence). This CDR3 comprises 14 residues. Trimming left V 2 bases short and J 2 bases short, with 10 bases between. For the CDR3, the DNA is TGTGCCAGTAGTATATGGGGCAGGACCTACGAGCAGTACTTC. It is translated as CASSIWGRTYEQYF.